This record covers a single TCR beta chain. Original handling: Nucleated cell number was recorded as an estimate derived from reference gene primer amplification. Generated by immunoSEQ multiplex PCR, the TCRdb table keeps only in-frame clones and is missing some. Clonal size and the V and J genes are those of that table, whereas D and trimming came from the DNA. The profile shows more than 200,000 clones, about nine tenths of them singletons. V was clipped by 6 bases and J by 4 bases, with 12 bases between them. CDR3 length: 13 residues. The germline V gene encodes CDR1 MNHEY and CDR2 SMNVEV (reference sequence). The sample comes from a study of blood T cell repertoires in COVID-19. Study information: COVID-19 samples from acute and convalescent phases originated in the United States, Italy and Spain. From T cells, B-cell-depleted T cells, or PBMCs came the material, which was cDNA or gDNA.

Sequencing was performed on peripheral blood. This receptor was identified in a man between 65 and 85 years old with acute or convalescent COVID-19. This sequence joins TRBV27 and TRBJ1-2; possible D gene TRBD1, 6 bases. CDR3 nucleotide sequence: TGTGCCAGCAGACCAACAGGGCCCTATGGCTACACCTTC. Protein sequence: CASRPTGPYGYTF.